In this sample, the clone carrying this TCR beta chain turned up many times. Its matching antigen is unknown. The record originates from a study of Graves' ophthalmopathy and Graves' hyperthyroidism. Regarding the study as a whole: Blood also held most thyroid clonotypes expanded above 0.001 frequency.

As the template, RNA transcripts were used to amplify TCR beta CDR3 regions. RT-PCR was first run with HTBI primers, then multiplex PCR in a second round. MiXCR, applied by TCRdb to the multiplex PCR reads, yields one record per CDR3 protein. Here the sample spans about 390,000 distinct CDR3 sequences, 15% being singletons. The TCR was taken from a woman aged 18-29 years with stable Graves' hyperthyroidism. The sequenced material came from peripheral blood.

The chain's CDR3 is CASSLAPWTGGYGYTF. The CDR3 DNA follows: TGTGCCAGCAGTTTAGCCCCCTGGACAGGGGGCTATGGCTACACCTTC. The gene calls are TRBV12-3 or TRBV12-4 and TRBJ1-2; 10 nucleotides agree with TRBD1. Trimming cost V 0 bases and J 4 bases; bases outside gene matches: 5. The CDR3 is 16 residues long.